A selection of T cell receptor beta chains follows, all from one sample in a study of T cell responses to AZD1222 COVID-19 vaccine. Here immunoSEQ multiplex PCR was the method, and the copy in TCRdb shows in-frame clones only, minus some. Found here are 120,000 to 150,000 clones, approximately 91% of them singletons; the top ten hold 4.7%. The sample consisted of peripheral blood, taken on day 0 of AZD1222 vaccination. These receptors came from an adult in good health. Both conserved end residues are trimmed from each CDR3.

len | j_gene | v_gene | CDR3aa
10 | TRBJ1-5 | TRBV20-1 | SASMGDQPQH
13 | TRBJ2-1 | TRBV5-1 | ASSDRTSGRDEQF
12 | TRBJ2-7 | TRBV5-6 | ASSKGLAPYEQY
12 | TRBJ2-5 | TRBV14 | ASSQGRLGETQY
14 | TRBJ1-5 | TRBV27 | ASSTDRGIGNQPQH
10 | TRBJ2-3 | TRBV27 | ASSPLKGTQY
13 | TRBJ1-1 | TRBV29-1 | SVHDRGRMNTEAF
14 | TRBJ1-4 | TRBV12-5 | ASGLVLGRANEKLF
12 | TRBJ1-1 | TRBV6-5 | ASSNRGGGTEAF
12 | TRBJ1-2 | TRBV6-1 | ASSEGPGHYGYT
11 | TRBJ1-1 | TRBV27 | ASSLRQNTEAF
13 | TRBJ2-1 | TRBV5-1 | ASSLTGLGFNEQF
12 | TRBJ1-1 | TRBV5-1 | ASSSTALNTEAF
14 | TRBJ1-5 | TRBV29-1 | SVDPGTQGVCQPQH
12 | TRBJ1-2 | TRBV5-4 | ASSLVSAGEGYT
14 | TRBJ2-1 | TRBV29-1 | SVEELAGGFYNEQF
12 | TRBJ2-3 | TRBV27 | ATRTAPQTDTQY
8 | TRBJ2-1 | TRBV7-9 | ASGDNEQF
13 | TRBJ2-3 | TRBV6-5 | ASTYDRGGTDTQY
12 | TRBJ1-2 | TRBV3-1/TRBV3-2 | ASSQAGPSYGYT
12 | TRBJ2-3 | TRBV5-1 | ASSLEGGPDTQY
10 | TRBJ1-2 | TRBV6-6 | ASSWTEGGYT
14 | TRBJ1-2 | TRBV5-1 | ASSDPDRGRSYGYT
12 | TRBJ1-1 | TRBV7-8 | ASSLRTENTEAF